The 21 T cell receptor beta chains below all came from one sample that was sequenced in a study of blood T cell repertoires in COVID-19. Libraries were prepared by immunoSEQ multiplex PCR; TCRdb keeps only in-frame clonotypes and omits some of them. The sample lists 250,000 to 300,000 clones, more than 75% occurring once. What was sequenced was PBMCs or T cells enriched from blood (not recorded which). Receptors were obtained from a woman in her thirties or forties with acute COVID-19.

The chain joins TRBV2 to TRBJ2-1, with TRBD2 identical over 8 bases. The CDR3 consists of 14 residues. The V gene end was trimmed by 8 bases and the J gene end by 5 bases; junction bases not matched to a gene: 8. The germline V gene has CDR1 SNHLY and CDR2 FYNNEI. CDR3 amino acids: CASCSSGTHNEQFF. As DNA, the CDR3 is TGTGCCAGCTGTAGTAGCGGGACCCACAATGAGCAGTTCTTC.

V gene TRBV7-9 combines with J gene TRBJ1-1; a weak D match, TRBD1 (5 bases). Germline CDR1 is SEHNR and CDR2 is FQNEAQ (reference sequence). With 6 bases removed from V and 6 bases from J, the gap between germline ends came to 14 bases. This CDR3 contains 13 residues. The CDR3 nucleotides are TGTGCCAGCAGTTCCTATTGGGGGGCTGAAGCTTTCTTT. It is translated as CASSSYWGAEAFF.

V and J are TRBV7-3 and TRBJ2-6; D is unclear. CDR3 size: 17 residues. Trimming cost V 1 base and J 0 bases, with 10 bases left between them. The germline V gene encodes CDR1 SGHTA and CDR2 FQGTGA. The CDR3 loop reads CASSLNPTSSGANVLTF. The CDR3 DNA is TGTGCCAGCAGCTTAAATCCCACAAGCTCTGGGGCCAACGTCCTGACTTTC. The full variable domain, in which reference TRBV7-3 and TRBJ2-6 provide the parts outside the CDR3, is GAGVSQTPSNKVTEKGKYVELRCDPISGHTALYWYRQSLGQGPEFLIYFQGTGAADDSGLPNDRFFAVRPEGSVSTLKIQRTERGDSAVYLCASSLNPTSSGANVLTFGAGSRLTVL.

The chain combines TRBV11-2 with TRBJ2-7; TRBD2 aligns across 11 bases. This CDR3 contains 15 residues. Germline V gives CDR1 SGHAT, CDR2 FQNNGV. J was trimmed by 3 bases and V by 5 bases; bases with no gene match: 6. The CDR3 region has the DNA TGTGCCAGCAGCCTACTGGGACTAGCGGACTACGAGCAGTACTTC. Its translation: CASSLLGLADYEQYF.

V is TRBV7-6 and J is TRBJ2-1; TRBD2 matches 7 bases. CDR3 length: 15 amino acids. Germline V gene data show CDR1 as SGHVS and CDR2 as FNYEAQ. V gave up 5 bases and J gave up 8 bases; unmatched junction bases: 12. The CDR3 coding sequence is TGTGCCAGCAGCCCGACGACTAGCTCCATCTATGAGCAGTTCTTC. Protein product: CASSPTTSSIYEQFF.

The rearrangement joins TRBV2 to TRBJ1-1, with D perhaps TRBD1 (5 bases). Germline V CDR1 and CDR2: SNHLY, FYNNEI. CDR3 length equals 14 residues. Trimming took 4 bases from V and 4 from J, leaving 13 bases between them. The CDR3 sequence is CASSGKGLGTEAFF. CDR3 coding DNA: TGTGCCAGCAGTGGCAAGGGGCTGGGCACTGAAGCTTTCTTT.

CDR3: CASRRTGSPREQYF. The CDR3 DNA reads as TGTGCCAGCAGAAGGACAGGGAGCCCCCGCGAGCAGTACTTC. The chain uses TRBV27 and TRBJ2-7, with 8 bases identical to TRBD1. CDR1 is MNHEY, CDR2 SMNVEV, per germline (reference sequence). Trimming removed 6 bases from V and 6 bases from J; junction bases left unmatched: 10. CDR3 size: 14 residues.

The genes are TRBV2 and TRBJ1-4, with 7 bases identical to TRBD1. The CDR3 extends over 15 amino acids. With 7 bases clipped from V and 0 bases from J, the junction kept 5 bases outside the gene matches. Germline lookup yields CDR1 SNHLY and CDR2 FYNNEI. The CDR3 DNA reads TGTGCCAGCACACGGGACAGATCAACTAATGAAAAACTGTTTTTT. Translated, it gives CASTRDRSTNEKLFF.

The chain recombines TRBV7-2 with TRBJ1-4, with 10 bases aligning to TRBD1. Per germline, CDR1 SGHTA and CDR2 FQGNSA. This CDR3 has 15 residues. The ends lost 5 bases at V and 7 bases at J; junction bases unmatched: 7. CDR3 in amino acids: CASSPGTGEGEKLFF. CDR3 coding DNA: TGTGCCAGCAGCCCCGGGACAGGGGAGGGTGAAAAACTGTTTTTT.

V is TRBV5-5 and J is TRBJ2-7; 9 bases are a match to TRBD1. CDR3 size: 15 residues. Germline assignment: CDR1 SGHKS and CDR2 YYEKEE (reference sequence). With 5 bases clipped from V and 2 bases from J, the junction kept 8 bases outside the gene matches. The CDR3 DNA reads as TGTGCCAGCAGGGAATGGACAGGGGCTCCCTACGAGCAGTACTTC. Translating it yields CASREWTGAPYEQYF.

This chain connects TRBV18 to TRBJ1-1, with 9 positions matching TRBD1. Per germline, CDR1 KGHSH and CDR2 LQKENI. The V and J ends lost 3 bases and 4 bases, in that order; junction bases with no gene match: 9. The CDR3 is 16 amino acids. CDR3 in amino acids: CASSPRWDRDGTEAFF. The CDR3 DNA sequence: TGTGCCAGCTCACCTAGGTGGGACAGGGACGGCACTGAAGCTTTCTTT.

The J gene is TRBJ1-6, the V gene TRBV6-2 or TRBV6-3; unclear D gene. The CDR3 runs to 16 residues. The V and J ends lost 4 bases and 4 bases respectively, with 14 bases between them. In germline, CDR1 is MNHEY, CDR2 SVGEGT. The chain's CDR3 is CASSFSVVEYNSPLHF. The CDR3 nucleotides read TGTGCCAGCAGTTTTTCGGTGGTTGAGTATAATTCACCCCTCCACTTT.

This clone was seen only a few times. This chain links TRBV12-5 with TRBJ2-7; tentative D call: TRBD2 (6 bases). Germline V CDR1 and CDR2: LGHNT, FRNRAP. The CDR3 is 14 residues long. Trimming took off 1 base at V and 3 bases at J, with 10 bases between the two ends. The CDR3 sequence: CASGLGAGNYEQYF. The DNA for the CDR3 is TGTGCTAGTGGTTTGGGCGCGGGAAACTACGAGCAGTACTTC.

The chain has TRBV3-1 (or the pseudogene TRBV3-2) and TRBJ2-2; tentatively, D is TRBD2 (6 bases). CDR1 LGHDT and CDR2 YNNKEL come from the germline V gene (reference sequence). The V and J ends lost 8 bases and 6 bases respectively, with 13 bases between them. The CDR3 length is 13 residues. The CDR3 nucleotides read TGTGCCAGCTTTGGGGGAGGTTCCGGGGAGCTGTTTTTT. Translating gives CASFGGGSGELFF.

The chain carries TRBV5-6 and TRBJ2-5; 8 bases agree with TRBD2. J lost 1 base, V lost 3 bases, and 2 bases had no gene match. Per the germline V gene, CDR1 is SGHDT and CDR2 is YYEEEE. The CDR3 totals 14 residues. This chain's CDR3 is CASSYTSGQETQYF. The DNA for the CDR3 is TGTGCCAGCAGCTATACTAGCGGCCAAGAGACCCAGTACTTC.

V and J are TRBV19 and TRBJ2-3; D unclear. Germline CDR1 is LNHDA and CDR2 is SQIVND (reference sequence). There are 13 residues in the CDR3. The V end was cut by 9 bases, the J end by 1 base, with 11 bases between. The CDR3 sequence: CASQQRRTDTQYF. The CDR3, as DNA: TGTGCCAGCCAGCAGCGTCGCACAGATACGCAGTATTTT. The full variable domain, with the rest looked up from reference TRBV19 and TRBJ2-3, is DGGITQSPKYLFRKEGQNVTLSCEQNLNHDAMYWYRQDPGQGLRLIYYSQIVNDFQKGDIAEGYSVSREKKESFPLTVTSAQKNPTAFYLCASQQRRTDTQYFGPGTRLTVL.

The genes are TRBV6-5 and TRBJ2-2, with a tentative D call TRBD1 (6 bases). The CDR3 consists of 15 residues. V was shortened by 10 bases and J by 1 base, with 16 bases between the two germline ends. Per germline, CDR1 MNHEY and CDR2 SVGAGI. CDR3 nucleotides: TGTGCCACCCTAGGGGGACACCTGAACACCGGGGAGCTGTTTTTT. Protein sequence: CATLGGHLNTGELFF.

The chain recombines TRBV20-1 with TRBJ1-1; no clear D. CDR3 length: 10 residues. Germline values: CDR1 DFQATT, CDR2 SNEGSKA (reference sequence). Here the CDR3 reads CSPPGTEAFF. The CDR3, as DNA: TGCAGCCCGCCAGGCACTGAAGCTTTCTTT.

V gene TRBV18 combines with J gene TRBJ1-1; no clear D gene. V gave up 3 bases and J gave up 3 bases, with 11 bases separating them. Germline CDR1 reads KGHSH; CDR2 reads LQKENI. The CDR3 loop spans 14 amino acids. In DNA, the CDR3 is TGTGCCAGCTCACCGAATAGCGGTCACACTGAAGCTTTCTTT. It codes for CASSPNSGHTEAFF.

This rearrangement joins TRBV5-1 to TRBJ2-3, with 8 bases identical to TRBD1. V shed 4 bases, J shed 1 base, and the junction held 8 bases outside the gene matches. The CDR3 runs 16 residues. CDR1 and CDR2 (germline): SGHRS, YFSETQ. As DNA, the CDR3 is TGCGCCAGCAGCCCGCGGGACAGGACGGGCACAGATACGCAGTATTTT. Translating gives CASSPRDRTGTDTQYF.

The V and J genes are TRBV3-1 (or the pseudogene TRBV3-2) and TRBJ1-4; D perhaps matches TRBD1 (6 bases). Trimming stripped 4 bases from V and 3 bases from J, with 18 bases between. CDR1 and CDR2 (germline): LGHDT, YNNKEL (reference sequence). This CDR3 region has 17 residues. CDR3 in amino acids: CASSPQGWSLANEKLFF. The CDR3 DNA reads TGTGCCAGCAGCCCACAGGGTTGGTCGCTGGCTAATGAAAAACTGTTTTTT.